This T cell receptor beta chain comes out of a study of T cell responses to AZD1222 COVID-19 vaccine. Whole-study findings and limits: A mostly white British donor set with more females was recruited, and clonal diversity was possibly underestimated.

Assay used: immunoSEQ multiplex PCR; TCRdb lists only in-frame clones, some missing. The sample includes 100,000 to 150,000 clones, approximately 89% of them seen just once. To note about this clone: Its specificity is unknown.

CDR3 size: 14 residues. This sequence joins TRBV21-1 and TRBJ2-7; the table calls TRBD1, which could not be checked here. TRBV21-1 is deemed a pseudogene. The clonotype comes from an adult in good health. Sample: peripheral blood, taken on day 0 of AZD1222 vaccination. CDR3 protein: CASSPPGTPYEQYF. As DNA, the CDR3 is TGTGCCAGCAGCCCTCCCGGGACACCCTACGAGCAGTACTTC.